These 9 T cell receptor beta chains were sequenced from one sample in a study of shared clonotypes between healthy human individuals. Generated by immunoSEQ multiplex PCR, the TCRdb table keeps only in-frame clones and is missing some. The table shows over 400,000 clones, with about 96% occurring only once. The source material was naive CD4+ T cells sorted from blood. Subset reported: CD45RA+ positively selected. All receptors derive from a woman in her thirties in good health.

The V and J genes are TRBV2 and TRBJ2-1; 7 bases are a match to TRBD1. The trim removed 9 bases at V and 4 bases at J, leaving 3 bases unmatched. Per germline, CDR1 SNHLY and CDR2 FYNNEI. This CDR3 has 12 amino acids. This CDR3 reads CARGTDYNEQFF. CDR3 nucleotide sequence: TGTGCCAGAGGGACAGATTACAATGAGCAGTTCTTC.

This chain connects TRBV4-1 to TRBJ2-7; weak D call: TRBD1 (7 bases). Trimming took 1 base from V and 5 from J, leaving 21 bases between them. Germline CDR1 reads MGHRA; CDR2 reads YSYEKL. The length of the CDR3 is 17 residues. The CDR3 loop is CASSQVLEGALGNEQYF. In DNA, the CDR3 is TGCGCCAGCAGCCAAGTCCTGGAGGGGGCGCTTGGAAACGAGCAGTACTTC.

The chain has TRBV5-1 and TRBJ2-5, with 7 positions matching TRBD2. V lost 1 base and J lost 5; bases outside the gene matches: 2. Germline CDR1 SGHRS, CDR2 YFSETQ. The CDR3 is 13 residues long. The CDR3 DNA follows: TGCGCCAGCAGCTTGTTCGGGGGGGAGACCCAGTACTTC. Translation: CASSLFGGETQYF.

This clone was detected only a few times. The chain uses TRBV6-5 and TRBJ1-5; tentatively, D is TRBD1 (5 bases). V shed 6 bases and J shed 9 bases, with 15 bases lying between them. Germline V gene lookup returns CDR1 MNHEY and CDR2 SVGAGI. The CDR3 has 13 amino acids. CDR3 loop: CASRITQDRPQHF. The CDR3 DNA reads TGTGCCAGCAGAATTACACAGGATCGGCCCCAGCATTTT.

The rearrangement joins TRBV28 to TRBJ2-7; D tentatively fits TRBD1 or TRBD2 (5 bases each). Germline V lookup: CDR1 MDHEN, CDR2 SYDVKM. The CDR3 covers 13 residues. With 5 bases removed from V and 4 bases from J, the gap between germline ends came to 12 bases. The CDR3 DNA reads TGTGCCAGCAGTCGGGACGGCGGATACGAGCAGTACTTC. Its translation is CASSRDGGYEQYF.

The chain has TRBV29-1 and TRBJ2-2; 11 bases are a match to TRBD2. Trimming cost V 5 bases and J 7 bases; bases outside gene matches: 3. CDR1 SQVTM and CDR2 ANQGSEA come from the germline V gene. The CDR3 sequence is 13 residues long. The CDR3 DNA follows: TGCAGCGTTCTAGCGGGAGGATTCGGGGAGCTGTTTTTT. Protein sequence: CSVLAGGFGELFF.

The chain couples TRBV6-5 to TRBJ2-1; D may be TRBD2 (5 bases). This CDR3 is built from 14 residues. Trimming shortened V by 0 bases and J by 6 bases, and 9 bases separated the two germline ends. Germline V gene lookup returns CDR1 MNHEY and CDR2 SVGAGI. The CDR3 nucleotides read TGTGCCAGCAGTTACTCGACTATGGGCAATGAGCAGTTCTTC. Translated: CASSYSTMGNEQFF.

This rearrangement joins TRBV6-5 to TRBJ2-3; D unclear. Trimming left V 4 bases short and J 4 bases short, with 6 bases between. The CDR3 is 12 amino acids. Germline V gene sequence: CDR1 MNHEY, CDR2 SVGAGI. CDR3 in amino acids: CASSSPADTQYF. Written as DNA, the CDR3 is TGTGCCAGCAGTTCGCCCGCAGATACGCAGTATTTT.

The chain is built from TRBV10-1 and TRBJ1-1; D remains ambiguous. The CDR3 runs 10 residues. From germline, CDR1 is WNHNN and CDR2 SYGVQD (reference sequence). The V end lost 8 bases, the J end lost 1 base, and 2 bases lay between the germline ends. Here the CDR3 DNA reads TGCGCCAGCTGGAACACTGAAGCTTTCTTT. Protein sequence: CASWNTEAFF.